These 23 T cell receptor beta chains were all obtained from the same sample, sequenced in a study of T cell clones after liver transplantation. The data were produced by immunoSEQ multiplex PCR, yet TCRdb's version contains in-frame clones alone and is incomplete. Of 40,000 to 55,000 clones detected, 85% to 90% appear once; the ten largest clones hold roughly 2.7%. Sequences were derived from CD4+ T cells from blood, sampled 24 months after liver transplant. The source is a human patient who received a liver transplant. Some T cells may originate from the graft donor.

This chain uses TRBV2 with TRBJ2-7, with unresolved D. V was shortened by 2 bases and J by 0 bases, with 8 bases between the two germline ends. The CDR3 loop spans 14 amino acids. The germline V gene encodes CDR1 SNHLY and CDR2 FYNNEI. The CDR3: CASSETVNSYEQYF. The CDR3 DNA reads TGTGCCAGCAGTGAAACGGTCAACTCCTACGAGCAGTACTTC.

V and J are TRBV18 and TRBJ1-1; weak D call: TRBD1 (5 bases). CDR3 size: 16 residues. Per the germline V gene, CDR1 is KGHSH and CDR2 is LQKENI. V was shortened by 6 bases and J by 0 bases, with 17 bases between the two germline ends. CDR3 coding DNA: TGTGCCAGCTCCCCTAGTTCCAGGGTGCTGAACACTGAAGCTTTCTTT. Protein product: CASSPSSRVLNTEAFF.

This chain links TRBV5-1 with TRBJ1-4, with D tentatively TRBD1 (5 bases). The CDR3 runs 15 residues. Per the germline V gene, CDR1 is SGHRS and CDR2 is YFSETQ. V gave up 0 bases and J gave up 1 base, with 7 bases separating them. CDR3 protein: CASSLARGTNEKLFF. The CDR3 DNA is TGCGCCAGCAGCTTGGCTAGGGGAACTAATGAAAAACTGTTTTTT.

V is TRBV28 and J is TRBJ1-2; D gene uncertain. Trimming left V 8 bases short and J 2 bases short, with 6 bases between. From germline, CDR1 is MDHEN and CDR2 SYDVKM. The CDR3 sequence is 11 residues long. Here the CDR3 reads CASHTNYGYTF. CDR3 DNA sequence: TGTGCCAGCCATACCAACTATGGCTACACCTTC.

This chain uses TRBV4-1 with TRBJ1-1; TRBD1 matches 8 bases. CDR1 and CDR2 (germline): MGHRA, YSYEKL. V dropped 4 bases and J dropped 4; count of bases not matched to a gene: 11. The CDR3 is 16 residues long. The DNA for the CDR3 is TGCGCCAGCAGCCCCAGGACAGGGAGGCTCACCACTGAAGCTTTCTTT. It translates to CASSPRTGRLTTEAFF.

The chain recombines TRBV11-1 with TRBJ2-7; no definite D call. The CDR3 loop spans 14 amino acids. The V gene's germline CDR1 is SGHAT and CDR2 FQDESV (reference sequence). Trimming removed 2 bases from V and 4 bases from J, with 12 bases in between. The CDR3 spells CASSLSRQSYEQYF. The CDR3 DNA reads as TGTGCCAGCAGCTTAAGTCGTCAGTCATACGAGCAGTACTTC.

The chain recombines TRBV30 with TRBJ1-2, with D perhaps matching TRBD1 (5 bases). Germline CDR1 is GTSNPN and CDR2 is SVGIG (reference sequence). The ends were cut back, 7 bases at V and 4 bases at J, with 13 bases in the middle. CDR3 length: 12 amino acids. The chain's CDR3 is CASPGDGYGYTF. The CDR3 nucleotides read TGTGCCTCCCCGGGGGATGGCTATGGCTACACCTTC.

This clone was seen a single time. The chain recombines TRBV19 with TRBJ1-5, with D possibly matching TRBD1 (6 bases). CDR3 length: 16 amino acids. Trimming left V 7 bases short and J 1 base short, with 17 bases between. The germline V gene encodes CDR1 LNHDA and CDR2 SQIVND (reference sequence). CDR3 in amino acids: CASTGGGGTSNQPQHF. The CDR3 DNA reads TGTGCCAGTACGGGAGGAGGGGGGACGAGCAATCAGCCCCAGCATTTT.

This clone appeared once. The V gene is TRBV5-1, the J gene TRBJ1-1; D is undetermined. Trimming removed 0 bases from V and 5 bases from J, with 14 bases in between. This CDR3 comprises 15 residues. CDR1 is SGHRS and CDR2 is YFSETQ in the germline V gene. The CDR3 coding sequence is TGCGCCAGCAGCTTGGGCGCCTCATTTCCAACTGAAGCTTTCTTT. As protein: CASSLGASFPTEAFF. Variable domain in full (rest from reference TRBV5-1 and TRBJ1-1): KAGVTQTPRYLIKTRGQQVTLSCSPISGHRSVSWYQQTPGQGLQFLFEYFSETQRNKGNFPGRFSGRQFSNSRSEMNVSTLELGDSALYLCASSLGASFPTEAFFGQGTRLTVV.

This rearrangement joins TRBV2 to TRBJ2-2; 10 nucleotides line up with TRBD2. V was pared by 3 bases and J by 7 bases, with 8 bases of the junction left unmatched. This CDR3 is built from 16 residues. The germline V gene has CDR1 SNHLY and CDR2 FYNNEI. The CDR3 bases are TGTGCCAGCAGTGATGCGGCTAGCGGGAGAATCGGGGAGCTGTTTTTT. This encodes CASSDAASGRIGELFF.

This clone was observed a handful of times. For the CDR3, the DNA is TGTGCCAGCAGCTTAGCCGGTAACACCATATATTTT. Translation: CASSLAGNTIYF. This chain connects TRBV7-9 to TRBJ1-3; D gene unclear. The germline V gene encodes CDR1 SEHNR and CDR2 FQNEAQ (reference sequence). Trimming cost V 0 bases and J 7 bases, with 4 bases left between them. The CDR3 consists of 12 residues.

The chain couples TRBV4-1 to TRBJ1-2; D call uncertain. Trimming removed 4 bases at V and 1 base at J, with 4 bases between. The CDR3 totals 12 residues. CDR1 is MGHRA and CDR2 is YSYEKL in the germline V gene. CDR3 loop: CASSLGNYGYTF. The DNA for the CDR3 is TGCGCCAGCAGCCTTGGTAACTATGGCTACACCTTC.

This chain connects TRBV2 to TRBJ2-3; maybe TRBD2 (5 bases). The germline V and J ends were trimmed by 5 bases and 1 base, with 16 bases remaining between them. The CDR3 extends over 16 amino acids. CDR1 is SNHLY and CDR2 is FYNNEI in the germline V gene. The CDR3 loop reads CASSYSGLAGTDTQYF. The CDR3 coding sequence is TGTGCCAGCAGTTACTCAGGCCTAGCAGGCACAGATACGCAGTATTTT. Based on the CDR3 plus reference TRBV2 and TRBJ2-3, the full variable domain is EPEVTQTPSHQVTQMGQEVILRCVPISNHLYFYWYRQILGQKVEFLVSFYNNEISEKSEIFDDQFSVERPDGSNFTLKIRSTKLEDSAMYFCASSYSGLAGTDTQYFGPGTRLTVL.

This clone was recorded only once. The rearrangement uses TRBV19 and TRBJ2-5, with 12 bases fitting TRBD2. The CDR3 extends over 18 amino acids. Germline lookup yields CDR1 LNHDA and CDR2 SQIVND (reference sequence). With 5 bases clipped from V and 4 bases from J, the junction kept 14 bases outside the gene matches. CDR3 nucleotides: TGTGCCAGTAGTTTTAGACTAGCGGGAGCTGTAACGTCAGAGACCCAGTACTTC. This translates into CASSFRLAGAVTSETQYF.

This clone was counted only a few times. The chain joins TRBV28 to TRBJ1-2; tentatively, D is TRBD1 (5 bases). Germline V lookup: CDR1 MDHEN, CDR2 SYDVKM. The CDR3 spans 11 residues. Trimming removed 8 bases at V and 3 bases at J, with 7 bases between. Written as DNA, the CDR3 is TGTGCCAGCGCAGGGTACTATGGCTACACCTTC. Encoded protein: CASAGYYGYTF.

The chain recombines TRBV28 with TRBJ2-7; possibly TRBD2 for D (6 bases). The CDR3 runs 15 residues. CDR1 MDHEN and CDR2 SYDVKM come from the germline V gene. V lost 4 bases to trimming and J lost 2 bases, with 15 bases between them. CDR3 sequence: CASSSPGGVTYEQYF. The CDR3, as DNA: TGTGCCAGCAGTTCTCCCGGCGGGGTTACCTACGAGCAGTACTTC.

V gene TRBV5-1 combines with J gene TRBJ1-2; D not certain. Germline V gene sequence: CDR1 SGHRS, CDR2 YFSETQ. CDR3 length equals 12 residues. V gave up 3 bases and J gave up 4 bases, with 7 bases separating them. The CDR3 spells CASSYDGYGYTF. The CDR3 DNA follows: TGCGCCAGCAGCTACGACGGCTATGGCTACACCTTC.

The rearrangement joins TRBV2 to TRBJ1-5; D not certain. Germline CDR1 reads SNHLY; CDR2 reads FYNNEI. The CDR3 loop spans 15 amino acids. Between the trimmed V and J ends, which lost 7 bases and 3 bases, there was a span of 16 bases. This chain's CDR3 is CASTLEDGYNQPQHF. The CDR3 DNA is TGTGCCAGCACCTTGGAAGACGGATACAATCAGCCCCAGCATTTT.

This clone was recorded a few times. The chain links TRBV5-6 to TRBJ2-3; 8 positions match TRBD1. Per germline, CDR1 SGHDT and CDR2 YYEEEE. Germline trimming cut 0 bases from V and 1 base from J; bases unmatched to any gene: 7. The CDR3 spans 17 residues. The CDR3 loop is CASSLVPVTGGTDTQYF. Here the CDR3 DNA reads TGTGCCAGCAGCTTGGTTCCTGTGACAGGGGGCACAGATACGCAGTATTTT.

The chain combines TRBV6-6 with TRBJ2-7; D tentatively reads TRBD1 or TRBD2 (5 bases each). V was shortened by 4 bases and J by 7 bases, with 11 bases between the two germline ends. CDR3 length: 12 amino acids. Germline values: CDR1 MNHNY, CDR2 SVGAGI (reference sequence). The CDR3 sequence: CASSSTGREQYF. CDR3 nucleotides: TGTGCCAGCAGTTCGACGGGGCGAGAGCAGTACTTC.

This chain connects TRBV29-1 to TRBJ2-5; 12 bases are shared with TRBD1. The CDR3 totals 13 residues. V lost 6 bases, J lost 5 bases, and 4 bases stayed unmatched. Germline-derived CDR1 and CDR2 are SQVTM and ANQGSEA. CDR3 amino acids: CSVAGQGAETQYF. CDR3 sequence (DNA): TGCAGCGTCGCGGGACAGGGGGCGGAGACCCAGTACTTC.

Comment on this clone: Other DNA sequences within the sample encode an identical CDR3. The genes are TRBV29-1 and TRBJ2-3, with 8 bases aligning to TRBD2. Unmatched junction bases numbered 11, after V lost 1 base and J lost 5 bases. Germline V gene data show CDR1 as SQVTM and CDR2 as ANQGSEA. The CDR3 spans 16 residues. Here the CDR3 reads CSVEVGWGGRKDTQYF. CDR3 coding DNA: TGCAGCGTTGAAGTGGGGTGGGGCGGGAGGAAAGATACGCAGTATTTT.

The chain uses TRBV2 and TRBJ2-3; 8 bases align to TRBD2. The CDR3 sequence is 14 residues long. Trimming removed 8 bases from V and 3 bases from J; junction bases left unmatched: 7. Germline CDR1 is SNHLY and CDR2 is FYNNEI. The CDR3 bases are TGTGCCAGCGTGAAGCGGGGGACTACAGATACGCAGTATTTT. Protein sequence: CASVKRGTTDTQYF. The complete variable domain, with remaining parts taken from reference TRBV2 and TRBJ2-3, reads EPEVTQTPSHQVTQMGQEVILRCVPISNHLYFYWYRQILGQKVEFLVSFYNNEISEKSEIFDDQFSVERPDGSNFTLKIRSTKLEDSAMYFCASVKRGTTDTQYFGPGTRLTVL.